This T cell receptor (beta chain) was found in a study of blood T cell repertoires in COVID-19. As for the study in general: Samples taken during acute and convalescent COVID-19 were collected in the United States, Italy and Spain. Sources were T cells, B-cell-depleted T cells, or PBMCs; the material itself was cDNA or gDNA.

Authors' analysis steps: It was from reference gene primer amplification that nucleated cell counts were estimated. Method: immunoSEQ multiplex PCR; TCRdb's copy keeps in-frame clones and lacks some. V and J calls and clone size are given by that table; D and trimming were obtained from the DNA. The sample holds 300,000 or so clones, about 87% seen once. This receptor was identified in a woman aged 25-40 years who had recovered from COVID-19. The sequenced sample consisted of peripheral blood.

CDR3 loop: CASSPGGREKLFF. CDR3 in DNA: TGTGCCAGCTCCCCCGGTGGGCGTGAAAAACTGTTTTTT. The rearrangement links TRBV9 to TRBJ1-4; D uncertain. This CDR3 spans 13 amino acids. CDR1 is SGDLS, CDR2 YYNGEE, per germline. V lost 7 bases, J lost 7 bases, and 14 bases lay in between.